Following are 22 T cell receptor beta chains from one sample sequenced in a study of T-cell memory formation after mild COVID-19. TCRdb recomputed calls from the 5' RACE reads with MiXCR, one row per CDR3 protein. The table includes hundreds of thousands of distinct CDR3 sequences, around a sixth detected once. Sequencing used PBMCs or a T cell subset sorted from them (not recorded which). The receptors shown here come from an adult woman who had mild COVID-19 (a few samples of this study predate the infection). Cell type and time point are not known.

The chain combines TRBV12-5 with TRBJ2-1; D possibly corresponds to TRBD2 (5 bases). The CDR3 contains 13 residues. CDR1 and CDR2 (germline): LGHNT, FRNRAP. Between the trimmed V and J ends, which lost 6 bases and 1 base, there was a span of 7 bases. CDR3 nucleotides: TGTGCTAGTGGGCGGGCTTCCTACAATGAGCAGTTCTTC. It codes for CASGRASYNEQFF.

In this sample, this clonotype turned up a few times. CDR3 loop: CASSYSGLAEHEQYF. The CDR3 DNA reads as TGTGCCAGCAGTTACTCTGGACTAGCGGAACACGAGCAGTACTTC. V gene TRBV6-5 combines with J gene TRBJ2-7; 10 positions match TRBD2. CDR3 size: 15 residues. Germline values: CDR1 MNHEY, CDR2 SVGAGI. The junction had 4 bases not matched to a gene; V was cut back by 0 bases and J by 5 bases.

This chain joins TRBV6-2 or TRBV6-3 and TRBJ2-5, with a tentative D call TRBD2 (5 bases). Germline values: CDR1 MNHEY, CDR2 SVGEGT. The ends were cut back, 2 bases at V and 5 bases at J, with 12 bases in the middle. The CDR3 contains 14 residues. The CDR3 loop is CASSYGLARETQYF. DNA of the CDR3: TGTGCCAGCAGTTACGGCCTAGCTCGGGAGACCCAGTACTTC.

This chain joins TRBV24-1 and TRBJ2-7; tentative D call: TRBD2 (5 bases). In germline, CDR1 is KGHDR, CDR2 SFDVKD. Trimming left V 4 bases short and J 2 bases short, with 8 bases between. The CDR3 totals 13 residues. CDR3 DNA: TGTGCCACCAGTGACCTCGGGGCCTACGAGCAGTACTTC. Its protein product is CATSDLGAYEQYF.

There are a few counts of this clonotype. The V and J genes are TRBV10-3 and TRBJ2-1; the match to TRBD2 covers 9 bases. Germline-derived CDR1 and CDR2 are ENHRY and SYGVKD. The CDR3 is 15 residues long. Losses at the gene ends were 3 bases for V and 9 bases for J; bases not matched to a gene: 9. CDR3 nucleotide sequence: TGTGCCATCAGTGACGGTAGCGGGAGCTCTGGTGAGCAGTTCTTC. Translation: CAISDGSGSSGEQFF.

There are a few counts of this clonotype. The chain is built from TRBV29-1 and TRBJ2-1; the D gene is possibly TRBD1 (6 bases). V dropped 8 bases and J dropped 4 bases, with 12 bases sitting between them. Germline CDR1 reads SQVTM; CDR2 reads ANQGSEA. This CDR3 is 12 amino acids long. The CDR3 here is CSSSGVYNEQFF. In DNA form, the CDR3 reads TGCAGCTCTTCAGGGGTTTACAATGAGCAGTTCTTC.

The rearrangement joins TRBV6-5 to TRBJ1-1; D perhaps matches TRBD1 (5 bases). The germline gives CDR1 MNHEY, CDR2 SVGAGI. CDR3 size: 18 residues. Trimming pared 0 bases from V and 1 base from J, leaving 18 bases between. DNA for the CDR3: TGTGCCAGCAGTTACTCGGTGTCGCGACAGCAATCGAACACTGAAGCTTTCTTT. This codes for CASSYSVSRQQSNTEAFF.

This clonotype was observed many times. V usage is TRBV6-2 or TRBV6-3 and J usage is TRBJ2-5; 13 nucleotides line up with TRBD2. CDR3 length: 15 amino acids. CDR1 and CDR2 from the germline V gene are MNHEY and SVGEGT. V was clipped by 6 bases and J by 5 bases; unmatched bases: 6. CDR3 residues: CASSPLAGGQETQYF. CDR3 bases: TGTGCCAGCAGCCCACTAGCGGGGGGGCAGGAGACCCAGTACTTC.

This clonotype was seen a handful of times. This chain connects TRBV3-1 to TRBJ2-1, with 7 bases aligning to TRBD2. Germline lookup yields CDR1 LGHDT and CDR2 YNNKEL (reference sequence). J was trimmed by 0 bases and V by 6 bases; bases with no gene match: 8. The CDR3 spans 16 residues. This CDR3 is CASSRFGGSSYNEQFF. CDR3 sequence (DNA): TGTGCCAGCAGTAGGTTCGGCGGGAGCTCCTACAATGAGCAGTTCTTC.

This clonotype turned up a few times. The V gene is TRBV29-1, the J gene TRBJ1-1, with D hard to call. Germline loops: CDR1 SQVTM, CDR2 ANQGSEA. This CDR3 is 11 amino acids long. V was cut by 4 bases and J by 7 bases, with 10 bases left in between. The CDR3 loop reads CSVVAGGEAFF. The CDR3 region has the DNA TGCAGCGTTGTTGCGGGTGGTGAAGCTTTCTTT.

The chain is built from TRBV6-1 and TRBJ2-3; D gene uncertain. V was clipped by 5 bases and J by 0 bases, with 15 bases between them. Germline lookup yields CDR1 MNHNS and CDR2 SASEGT. The CDR3 has 16 residues. This CDR3 reads CASSLRLRPSTDTQYF. The DNA of the CDR3 is TGTGCCAGCAGTTTAAGACTCCGTCCTAGCACAGATACGCAGTATTTT.

CDR3 nucleotides: TGTGCCAGCAGCAGTCTAGTGAGGGGCGGAGATACGCAGTATTTT. This translates into CASSSLVRGGDTQYF. The J gene is TRBJ2-3, the V gene TRBV12-3 or TRBV12-4; D assignment may be TRBD1 or TRBD2 (5 bases each). The CDR3 loop spans 15 amino acids. With 6 bases removed from V and 5 bases from J, the gap between germline ends came to 18 bases.

This clonotype was picked up a small number of times. V is TRBV29-1 and J is TRBJ2-5, with TRBD2 identical over 10 bases. This CDR3 comprises 14 residues. In germline, CDR1 is SQVTM, CDR2 ANQGSEA. V lost 3 bases, J lost 1 base, and 2 bases stayed unmatched. The CDR3 loop is CSVDQRGGQETQYF. CDR3 DNA sequence: TGCAGCGTTGACCAGCGGGGGGGCCAAGAGACCCAGTACTTC.

This clonotype was recorded once. The CDR3 protein is CASTPGGGEPYEQYF. CDR3 nucleotides: TGCGCCAGCACTCCAGGGGGGGGGGAACCCTACGAGCAGTACTTC. The chain has TRBV5-1 and TRBJ2-7; D is possibly TRBD1 or TRBD2 (7 bases each). The CDR3 is made up of 15 amino acids. Per the germline V gene, CDR1 is SGHRS and CDR2 is YFSETQ. V dropped 6 bases and J dropped 2 bases, with 18 bases sitting between them. The full variable domain, rest sourced from reference TRBV5-1 and TRBJ2-7, is KAGVTQTPRYLIKTRGQQVTLSCSPISGHRSVSWYQQTPGQGLQFLFEYFSETQRNKGNFPGRFSGRQFSNSRSEMNVSTLELGDSALYLCASTPGGGEPYEQYFGPGTRLTVT.

This clonotype was recorded a few times. The chain combines TRBV5-1 with TRBJ2-3; D unresolved. The CDR3 sequence is 16 residues long. Germline V gene lookup returns CDR1 SGHRS and CDR2 YFSETQ. V was pared by 0 bases and J by 2 bases, with 13 bases between. This chain's CDR3 is CASSLGAAAHTDTQYF. The CDR3 DNA reads as TGCGCCAGCAGCTTGGGGGCGGCCGCCCACACAGATACGCAGTATTTT.

This clonotype occurred a few times. The chain combines TRBV5-1 with TRBJ1-2; TRBD1 is a possible D gene (6 bases). Germline assignment: CDR1 SGHRS and CDR2 YFSETQ. This CDR3 has 14 residues. V was cut by 2 bases and J by 5 bases, with 13 bases left in between. This CDR3 is CASSFRQDQYGYTF. As DNA, the CDR3 is TGCGCCAGCAGCTTCAGACAGGATCAATATGGCTACACCTTC.

The J gene is TRBJ2-3, the V gene TRBV7-7; 10 bases line up with TRBD1. The CDR3 is 17 amino acids. V was clipped by 5 bases and J by 4 bases; unmatched bases: 12. The V gene's germline CDR1 is SSHAT and CDR2 FNYEAQ (reference sequence). The CDR3 loop reads CASSPLGGTGVPDTQYF. The CDR3, as DNA: TGTGCCAGCAGCCCTCTGGGCGGGACAGGGGTCCCAGATACGCAGTATTTT.

The CDR3 DNA sequence: TGTGCCAGCAGCCGTACCGGGACTAGCGGGATTATCGTCCCTTACGAGCAGTACTTC. It translates to CASSRTGTSGIIVPYEQYF. The gene calls are TRBV27 and TRBJ2-7; 13 positions match TRBD2. The CDR3 extends over 19 amino acids. Germline loops: CDR1 MNHEY, CDR2 SMNVEV (reference sequence). Trimming took 6 bases from V and 4 from J; bases not matched to a gene: 18.

The J gene is TRBJ2-5, the V gene TRBV7-3, with TRBD1 as a possible D gene (5 bases). CDR1 SGHTA and CDR2 FQGTGA come from the germline V gene. Trimming cost V 5 bases and J 5 bases, with 27 bases left between them. This CDR3 spans 18 amino acids. CDR3 amino acids: CASSGNRRFTKSRETQYF. CDR3 bases: TGTGCCAGCAGCGGCAACAGGCGGTTTACAAAGAGTCGGGAGACCCAGTACTTC.

This clonotype was seen more than once but under ten times. The V call is TRBV6-5, the J call TRBJ2-7; weak D call: TRBD2 (6 bases). The CDR3 sequence is 14 residues long. V dropped 6 bases and J dropped 0 bases, with 12 bases sitting between them. Germline V gene lookup returns CDR1 MNHEY and CDR2 SVGAGI. The CDR3 sequence: CASRRGLNSYEQYF. CDR3 coding DNA: TGTGCCAGCAGAAGGGGACTCAACTCCTACGAGCAGTACTTC.

The chain joins TRBV24-1 to TRBJ2-1; 11 positions agree with TRBD1. The junction had 1 base not matched to a gene; V was cut back by 0 bases and J by 4 bases. CDR1 is KGHDR and CDR2 is SFDVKD in the germline V gene. The CDR3 length is 16 residues. CDR3 DNA: TGTGCCACCAGTGATTTGGGGACAGGGGGTTACAATGAGCAGTTCTTC. Amino acid sequence: CATSDLGTGGYNEQFF.

This chain connects TRBV12-3 or TRBV12-4 to TRBJ2-3, with 7 nucleotides matching TRBD1. This CDR3 spans 18 amino acids. V lost 0 bases, J lost 1 base, and 10 bases stayed unmatched. The DNA of the CDR3 is TGTGCCAGCAGTTTAGCGAAGGGGGCACTTCTACGCACAGATACGCAGTATTTT. The encoded protein is CASSLAKGALLRTDTQYF.